These 17 T cell receptor beta chains share one sample of origin, sequenced in a study of cytomegalovirus exposure and HLA in healthy donors. Produced via immunoSEQ multiplex PCR; TCRdb's table is partial and in-frame only. The sample lists some 170,000 clones; roughly 84% were seen once. Sequenced input: PBMCs. Source of these receptors: a man aged 25-40 years in good health and CMV-seropositive.

The chain links TRBV10-3 to TRBJ2-7; the match to TRBD1 covers 9 bases. Germline V gene data show CDR1 as ENHRY and CDR2 as SYGVKD. The length of the CDR3 is 15 residues. V dropped 3 bases and J dropped 5; count of bases not matched to a gene: 8. CDR3 residues: CAISDPGQGWNEQYF. CDR3 DNA: TGTGCCATCAGTGACCCGGGACAGGGCTGGAACGAGCAGTACTTC.

V is TRBV6-1 and J is TRBJ1-1; no reliable D call. This CDR3 is built from 14 residues. Germline-derived CDR1 and CDR2 are MNHNS and SASEGT. V lost 2 bases, J lost 3 bases, and 10 bases lay in between. In DNA, the CDR3 is TGTGCCAGCAGTGAAATTGTCAGGTACACTGAAGCTTTCTTT. Encoded protein: CASSEIVRYTEAFF.

The chain combines TRBV21-1 with TRBJ2-7; the table's D call TRBD1 went unverified against the DNA. TRBV21-1 has pseudogene status. This CDR3 contains 16 residues. CDR3 loop: CASSKGPFWPSYEQYF. CDR3 coding DNA: TGTGCCAGCAGCAAAGGCCCCTTTTGGCCATCTTACGAGCAGTACTTC.

The chain carries TRBV6-4 and TRBJ2-1; perhaps TRBD2 as D (6 bases). Looked up from germline, CDR1 is MRHNA and CDR2 is SNTAGT. V lost 4 bases and J 5 bases, leaving 18 bases between the germline ends. This CDR3 is built from 16 residues. The CDR3, as DNA: TGTGCCAGCAGTGGGGTGCCGGGACTGACTAACAATGAGCAGTTCTTC. Encoded protein: CASSGVPGLTNNEQFF.

Here the CDR3 DNA reads TGTGCCAGCAGTTACTCAGGGGTGAACACTGAAGCTTTCTTT. This gives the protein CASSYSGVNTEAFF. The V call is TRBV6-5, the J call TRBJ1-1, with D tentatively TRBD1 (5 bases). The CDR3 contains 14 residues. Germline lookup yields CDR1 MNHEY and CDR2 SVGAGI. Trimming cost V 0 bases and J 0 bases, with 5 bases left between them.

The chain links TRBV19 to TRBJ1-2; D may be TRBD1 (5 bases). The CDR3 is 16 residues long. V was clipped by 6 bases and J by 5 bases, with 22 bases between them. Germline V gene lookup returns CDR1 LNHDA and CDR2 SQIVND (reference sequence). Here the CDR3 reads CASSRDFLSLGYGYTF. In DNA, the CDR3 is TGTGCCAGTAGCCGGGACTTCCTTTCCCTTGGTTATGGCTACACCTTC.

This clone was detected once. The chain combines TRBV2 with TRBJ2-5; TRBD2 matches at 16 bases. Per germline, CDR1 SNHLY and CDR2 FYNNEI. This CDR3 region has 17 residues. With 3 bases clipped from V and 5 bases from J, the junction kept 6 bases outside the gene matches. Here the CDR3 DNA reads TGTGCCAGCAGTGAGGGACTAGCGGGGGGGCCAGCGGAGACCCAGTACTTC. It codes for CASSEGLAGGPAETQYF.

This clone was observed a few times. The rearrangement links TRBV9 to TRBJ1-3, with D unresolved. CDR3 length: 15 amino acids. Trimming pared 1 base from V and 2 bases from J, leaving 10 bases between. CDR1 is SGDLS and CDR2 is YYNGEE in the germline V gene. This chain's CDR3 is CASSVLDNPGNTIYF. CDR3 sequence (DNA): TGTGCCAGCAGCGTACTCGACAACCCTGGAAACACCATATATTTT.

The rearrangement links TRBV5-8 to TRBJ2-5, with TRBD2 matching over 9 bases. The J segment lost 5 bases and the V segment lost 4 bases, leaving 9 bases of the junction unmatched. Germline V gene data show CDR1 as SGHTS and CDR2 as YDEGEE. The CDR3 has 15 residues. CDR3 nucleotide sequence: TGTGCCAGCAGCCCCTGGGGTAGCGGGGGCGAGACCCAGTACTTC. Translating it yields CASSPWGSGGETQYF.

The chain has TRBV2 and TRBJ2-7; the match to TRBD2 covers 9 bases. The CDR3 consists of 13 residues. CDR1 and CDR2 from the germline V gene are SNHLY and FYNNEI. Trimming at V came to 7 bases and at J to 2 bases, leaving 3 bases not matched to a gene. The CDR3 here is CASKAGGPYEQYF. Here the CDR3 DNA reads TGTGCCAGCAAAGCGGGGGGCCCCTACGAGCAGTACTTC. The whole variable domain, filled in from reference TRBV2 and TRBJ2-7, reads EPEVTQTPSHQVTQMGQEVILRCVPISNHLYFYWYRQILGQKVEFLVSFYNNEISEKSEIFDDQFSVERPDGSNFTLKIRSTKLEDSAMYFCASKAGGPYEQYFGPGTRLTVT.

This chain connects TRBV7-3 to TRBJ1-1; D is perhaps TRBD1 (6 bases). V gave up 8 bases and J gave up 1 base, with 11 bases separating them. The CDR3 is made up of 13 amino acids. Germline V lookup: CDR1 SGHTA, CDR2 FQGTGA. The CDR3 sequence: CASAMTGNTEAFF. The CDR3 DNA reads as TGTGCCAGCGCCATGACAGGGAACACTGAAGCTTTCTTT.

The V call is TRBV9, the J call TRBJ2-5; 15 positions match TRBD2. V was clipped by 3 bases and J by 4 bases; unmatched bases: 4. The germline gives CDR1 SGDLS, CDR2 YYNGEE. The CDR3 loop spans 16 amino acids. This CDR3 is CASSDRTSGGVETQYF. The CDR3 nucleotides read TGTGCCAGCAGCGACAGGACTAGCGGGGGGGTAGAGACCCAGTACTTC. The whole variable domain, filled in from reference TRBV9 and TRBJ2-5, reads DSGVTQTPKHLITATGQRVTLRCSPRSGDLSVYWYQQSLDQGLQFLIQYYNGEERAKGNILERFSAQQFPDLHSELNLSSLELGDSALYFCASSDRTSGGVETQYFGPGTRLLVL.

The V gene is TRBV21-1, the J gene TRBJ2-3; the listed D gene, TRBD2, was not tested against the DNA. TRBV21-1 is tagged as a pseudogene. The CDR3 is 16 amino acids. CDR3 in DNA: TGTGCCAGCAGCAAAGGGCTAGCGGGAGGGGCAGATACGCAGTATTTT. It specifies CASSKGLAGGADTQYF.

The rearrangement links TRBV6-1 to TRBJ2-3, with D unresolved. The germline CDR1 and CDR2 sequences are MNHNS and SASEGT. Deletions cut 10 bases from V and 0 bases from J, with 17 bases between. This CDR3 has 15 residues. CDR3 DNA: TGTGCCACCTCCCTCTTCATGGCCAGCACAGATACGCAGTATTTT. It encodes CATSLFMASTDTQYF.

This clone was picked up one time. V is TRBV19 and J is TRBJ2-7; 8 positions match TRBD2. Germline assignment: CDR1 LNHDA and CDR2 SQIVND (reference sequence). J gave up 5 bases and V 11 bases, and 14 bases lay outside the gene matches. The CDR3 contains 14 residues. CDR3 amino acids: CARQDYRGGHEQYF. CDR3 bases: TGTGCCCGCCAAGATTATCGGGGGGGCCACGAGCAGTACTTC. The full variable domain, in which reference TRBV19 and TRBJ2-7 provide the parts outside the CDR3, is DGGITQSPKYLFRKEGQNVTLSCEQNLNHDAMYWYRQDPGQGLRLIYYSQIVNDFQKGDIAEGYSVSREKKESFPLTVTSAQKNPTAFYLCARQDYRGGHEQYFGPGTRLTVT.

The CDR3 DNA reads TGTGCCACGGGGAGCTCCTACAATGAGCAGTTCTTC. Translating gives CATGSSYNEQFF. The V and J genes are TRBV28 and TRBJ2-1; TRBD2 is a possible D gene (5 bases). The CDR3 covers 12 residues. V lost 10 bases to trimming and J lost 0 bases, with 7 bases between them. Germline CDR1 MDHEN, CDR2 SYDVKM.

The chain combines TRBV7-9 with TRBJ2-5; 13 bases fit TRBD2. This CDR3 spans 16 amino acids. J gave up 3 bases and V 5 bases, and 6 bases lay outside the gene matches. Per the germline V gene, CDR1 is SEHNR and CDR2 is FQNEAQ (reference sequence). Written as DNA, the CDR3 is TGTGCCAGCAGCGTTACTAGCGGGGGGGAAAAAGAGACCCAGTACTTC. The encoded protein is CASSVTSGGEKETQYF.